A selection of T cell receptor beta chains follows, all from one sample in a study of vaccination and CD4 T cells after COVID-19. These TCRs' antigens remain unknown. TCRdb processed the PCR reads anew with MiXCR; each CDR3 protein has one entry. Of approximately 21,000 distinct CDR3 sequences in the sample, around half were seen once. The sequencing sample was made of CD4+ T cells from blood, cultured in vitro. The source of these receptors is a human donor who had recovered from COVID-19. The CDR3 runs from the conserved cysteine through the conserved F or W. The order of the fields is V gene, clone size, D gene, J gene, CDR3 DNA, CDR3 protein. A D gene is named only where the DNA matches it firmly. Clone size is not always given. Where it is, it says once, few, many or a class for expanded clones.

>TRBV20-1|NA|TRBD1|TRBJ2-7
TGCAGTGCTGGGTCGGACAGGGGCTCATACGAGCAGTACTTC
CSAGSDRGSYEQYF
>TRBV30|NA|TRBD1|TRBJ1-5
TGTGCCTGGAGTAGAAACACCGCCTCGACAGGGTCGGAGCAGCCCCAGCATTTT
CAWSRNTASTGSEQPQHF
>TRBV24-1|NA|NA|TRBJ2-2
TGTGCCACCAGTGGGGGGATGAACACCGGGGAGCTGTTTTTT
CATSGGMNTGELFF
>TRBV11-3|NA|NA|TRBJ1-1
TGTGCCAGCAGCTTAGATACATTGAACACTGAAGCTTTCTTT
CASSLDTLNTEAFF
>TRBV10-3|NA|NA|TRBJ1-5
TGTGCCATCAGTGGGGCAGACGGGCAGCCCCAGCATTTT
CAISGADGQPQHF
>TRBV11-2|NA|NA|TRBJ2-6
TGTGCCAGCAGCTCGCAGGGGCACTCTGGGGCCAACGTCCTGACTTTC
CASSSQGHSGANVLTF
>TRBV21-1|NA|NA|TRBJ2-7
TGTGCCAGCAGCAAAGCACCAGCGGGAGGGCCTTTCACCTACGAGCAGTACTTC
CASSKAPAGGPFTYEQYF
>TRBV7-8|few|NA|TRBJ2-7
TGTGCCAGCGGCTTGAAGGAGGGGGGGTACTCCTACGAGCAGTACTTC
CASGLKEGGYSYEQYF
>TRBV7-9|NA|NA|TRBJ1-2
TGTGCCAGCAGCCCATTAGTGGACACCACAAACTATGGCTACACCTTC
CASSPLVDTTNYGYTF
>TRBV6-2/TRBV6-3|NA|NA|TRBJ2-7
TGTGCCAGCAGTCTACGGGACCGCTACGAGCAGTACTTC
CASSLRDRYEQYF
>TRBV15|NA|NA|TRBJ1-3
TGTGCCACCAGCAGAGACCCAGGAAGAAACACCATATATTTT
CATSRDPGRNTIYF
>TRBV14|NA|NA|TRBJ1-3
TGTGCCAGCAGCCAAGGGCAGGTCTCTGGAAACACCATATATTTT
CASSQGQVSGNTIYF
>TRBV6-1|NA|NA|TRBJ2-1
TGTGCCAGCACCTTTCCCCCCTCCGGGAGCTCCTACAATGAGCAGTTCTTC
CASTFPPSGSSYNEQFF
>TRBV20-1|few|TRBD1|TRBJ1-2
TGCAGTGCTAGAAACTCAGGGGGTCCTCAAGGAGGCTACACCTTC
CSARNSGGPQGGYTF
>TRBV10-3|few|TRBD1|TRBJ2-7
TGTGCCATCGGGTGGGACAGTTCTTACGAGCAGTACTTC
CAIGWDSSYEQYF
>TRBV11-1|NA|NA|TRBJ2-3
TGTGCCAGCAGCTTAGGGCGTATAAGCACAGATACGCAGTATTTT
CASSLGRISTDTQYF
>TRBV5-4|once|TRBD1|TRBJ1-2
TGTGCCAGCAGCTTGGACAGGGGGAGGGATGGCTACACCTTC
CASSLDRGRDGYTF
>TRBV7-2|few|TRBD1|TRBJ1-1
TGTGCCAGCAGCTTGGGGACAGGGCTGGCTGAAGCTTTCTTT
CASSLGTGLAEAFF
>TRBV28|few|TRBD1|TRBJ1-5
TGTGCCAGCAGTTCCCCGGGACAGGGCAGTCAGCCCCAGCATTTT
CASSSPGQGSQPQHF
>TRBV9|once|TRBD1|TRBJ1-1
TGTGCCAGCAGCGTACAGGGGGCCTTAGGCACTGAAGCTTTCTTT
CASSVQGALGTEAFF
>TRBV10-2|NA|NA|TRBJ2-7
TGCGCCAGCAGCAGGAGCTACGAGCAGTACTTC
CASSRSYEQYF
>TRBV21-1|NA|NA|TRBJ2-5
TGTGCCAGCATTCCCCTGAGGACTCCACCCGGAGAGACCCAGTACTTC
CASIPLRTPPGETQYF
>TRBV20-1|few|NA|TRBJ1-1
TGCAGTGCTGCCCGGGGGACGTATTTTGTAACTGAAGCTTTCTTT
CSAARGTYFVTEAFF
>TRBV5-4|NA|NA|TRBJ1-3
TGTGCCAGCAGCATGAATATTGGGGCTGGAAACACCATATATTTT
CASSMNIGAGNTIYF
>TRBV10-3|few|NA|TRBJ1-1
TGTGCCATCAGTAACCCACAGGGAGTGCACACTGAAGCTTTCTTT
CAISNPQGVHTEAFF
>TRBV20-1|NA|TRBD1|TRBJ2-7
TGCAGTGCTCCCGACGGTGGACAGGTCATCTACGAGCAGTACTTC
CSAPDGGQVIYEQYF
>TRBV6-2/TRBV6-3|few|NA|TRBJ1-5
TGTGCCAGCAGGGACCGAGGTCCTCGGCCCCAGCATTTT
CASRDRGPRPQHF
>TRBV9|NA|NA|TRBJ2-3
TGTGCCAGCAGCGTAAGAGGGACAGATACGCAGTATTTT
CASSVRGTDTQYF
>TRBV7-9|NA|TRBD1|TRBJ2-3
TGTGCCAGCAGCAAGGACAGGATAAGCACAGATACGCAGTATTTT
CASSKDRISTDTQYF
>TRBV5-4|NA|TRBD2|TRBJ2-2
TGTGCCAGCAGTTCTAGCGGGAGGGCCAGCGGGGAGCTGTTTTTT
CASSSSGRASGELFF
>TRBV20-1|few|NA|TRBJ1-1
TGCAGTGCTCTCAGGGACCCGAACACTGAAGCTTTCTTT
CSALRDPNTEAFF
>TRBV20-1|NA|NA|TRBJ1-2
TGCAGTCCCCGTCAAATGGGCTCTAACTATGGCTACACCTTC
CSPRQMGSNYGYTF
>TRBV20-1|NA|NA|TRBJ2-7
TGCAGTGCCAGCCACAGGAGCGGCTACGAGCAGTACTTC
CSASHRSGYEQYF